One sample yielded the 22 T cell receptor beta chains listed below, sequenced in a study of identical twins (dated by TCRdb to about 2016). Receptor libraries were prepared by 5' RACE. The reads were generated on an Illumina HiSeq 2000. TCRdb reanalyzed the raw reads on its own, using fastp at Q25 for trimming and MiXCR for clone calling, and kept in-frame beta chains. When rows share a CDR3 protein, they turn into one entry using the most common DNA and genes. The sample data list roughly 350,000 distinct CDR3 sequences, and roughly 9% of these were observed just once. The ten biggest clones cover 8.5% to 10% of the sample. Sequenced input: naive T cells sorted from blood. This specimen's cell subset or site label, interpreted: cells isolated with a human naive T-cell isolation kit. Source of these receptors: a woman aged 50 to 60 in good health.

The sample holds a few counts of this clonotype. The chain is built from TRBV20-1 and TRBJ2-3; D perhaps matches TRBD1 (5 bases). Germline V lookup: CDR1 DFQATT, CDR2 SNEGSKA (reference sequence). The CDR3 is 13 amino acids. V lost 5 bases to trimming and J lost 0 bases, with 9 bases between them. The CDR3 spells CSAGQYSTDTQYF. DNA for the CDR3: TGCAGTGCTGGACAATATAGCACAGATACGCAGTATTTT.

This clonotype has a handful of counts. The CDR3, as DNA: TGTGCCAGCAGTCGGGGTTGGGAGTTCTCCTACGAGCAGTACTTC. The encoded protein is CASSRGWEFSYEQYF. The rearrangement uses TRBV25-1 and TRBJ2-7, with D tentatively TRBD2 (5 bases). Looked up from germline, CDR1 is MGHDK and CDR2 is SYGVNS. V was shortened by 5 bases and J by 0 bases, with 14 bases between the two germline ends. The CDR3 extends over 15 amino acids.

The sample holds a few counts of this clonotype. This chain joins TRBV5-1 and TRBJ2-1, with 13 nucleotides matching TRBD2. Per germline, CDR1 SGHRS and CDR2 YFSETQ. The CDR3 is 17 residues long. Trimming at V came to 1 base and at J to 7 bases, leaving 8 bases not matched to a gene. CDR3 bases: TGCGCCAGCAGCTTGACCAGGACTAGCGGGAGAGTAAATGAGCAGTTCTTC. The encoded protein is CASSLTRTSGRVNEQFF.

J is TRBJ2-7 and V is TRBV20-1; D not resolved. This CDR3 is built from 14 residues. V was pared by 5 bases and J by 2 bases, with 16 bases between. Germline V gene data show CDR1 as DFQATT and CDR2 as SNEGSKA (reference sequence). In DNA, the CDR3 is TGCAGTGCTCACGAACACCTAACGCCCTACGAGCAGTACTTC. Translated, it gives CSAHEHLTPYEQYF.

This clonotype was detected a few times. The chain has TRBV25-1 and TRBJ2-1; weak D call: TRBD1 (5 bases). This CDR3 is 12 amino acids long. V gave up 6 bases and J gave up 9 bases, with 12 bases separating them. Germline CDR1 and CDR2: MGHDK and SYGVNS. DNA for the CDR3: TGTGCCAGCAGGGGGCTGTTCGTTGAGCAGTTCTTC. Protein product: CASRGLFVEQFF. Supplemented by reference TRBV25-1 and TRBJ2-1, the full variable domain reads EADIYQTPRYLVIGTGKKITLECSQTMGHDKMYWYQQDPGMELHLIHYSYGVNSTEKGDLSSESTVSRIRTEHFPLTLESARPSHTSQYLCASRGLFVEQFFGPGTRLTVL.

This clonotype occurred a few times. V is TRBV6-5 and J is TRBJ2-7, with 9 bases lining up with TRBD1. In germline, CDR1 is MNHEY, CDR2 SVGAGI. The V and J ends lost 5 bases and 6 bases, in that order; junction bases with no gene match: 8. This CDR3 is 14 amino acids long. DNA of the CDR3: TGTGCCAGCAGTCGCCGGGACAGGGCCTCCGAGCAGTACTTC. Translated: CASSRRDRASEQYF.

V usage is TRBV20-1 and J usage is TRBJ2-1, with a tentative D call TRBD2 (6 bases). V lost 6 bases, J lost 7 bases, and 19 bases lay in between. The CDR3 sequence is 14 residues long. Germline values: CDR1 DFQATT, CDR2 SNEGSKA (reference sequence). CDR3: CSAEEGSSGNEQFF. The CDR3 DNA reads as TGCAGTGCGGAGGAGGGGTCGTCGGGGAATGAGCAGTTCTTC.

The gene calls are TRBV5-1 and TRBJ2-2; no firm D call. The germline V gene has CDR1 SGHRS and CDR2 YFSETQ. Trimming took 4 bases from V and 5 from J, leaving 21 bases between them. CDR3 length equals 17 residues. In nucleotides, the CDR3 is TGCGCCAGCAGCCTCGACCGACCAAATATACAGACCGGGGAGCTGTTTTTT. It codes for CASSLDRPNIQTGELFF.

This CDR3 is CASSADVVNQPQHF. Here the CDR3 DNA reads TGTGCCAGCAGTGCGGATGTCGTCAATCAGCCCCAGCATTTT. The rearrangement uses TRBV7-9 and TRBJ1-5; D is unresolved. CDR1 and CDR2 (germline): SEHNR, FQNEAQ (reference sequence). With 6 bases removed from V and 3 bases from J, the gap between germline ends came to 12 bases. The CDR3 has 14 residues.

This clonotype has more than one count but fewer than ten. The rearrangement links TRBV9 to TRBJ1-4; 9 positions match TRBD1. CDR1 is SGDLS, CDR2 YYNGEE, per germline. The CDR3 runs 15 residues. With 0 bases clipped from V and 7 bases from J, the junction kept 4 bases outside the gene matches. The CDR3 loop reads CASSVEGTGTEKLFF. DNA for the CDR3: TGTGCCAGCAGCGTAGAAGGGACAGGGACTGAAAAACTGTTTTTT. The full variable domain, rest sourced from reference TRBV9 and TRBJ1-4, is DSGVTQTPKHLITATGQRVTLRCSPRSGDLSVYWYQQSLDQGLQFLIQYYNGEERAKGNILERFSAQQFPDLHSELNLSSLELGDSALYFCASSVEGTGTEKLFFGSGTQLSVL.

This clonotype was counted many times. V and J are TRBV2 and TRBJ2-1, with TRBD2 matching over 10 bases. Germline lookup yields CDR1 SNHLY and CDR2 FYNNEI. The CDR3 extends over 15 amino acids. V lost 1 base, J lost 6 bases, and 3 bases stayed unmatched. CDR3 residues: CASSEEVAGGNEQFF. The CDR3, as DNA: TGTGCCAGCAGTGAAGAGGTAGCGGGAGGCAATGAGCAGTTCTTC.

This clonotype was seen ten or more times. This rearrangement joins TRBV12-3 or TRBV12-4 to TRBJ1-5; TRBD1 is a possible D gene (5 bases). This CDR3 is built from 12 residues. V lost 6 bases to trimming and J lost 9 bases, with 12 bases between them. CDR3 nucleotide sequence: TGTGCCAGCAGCCTAGACAGCCGGCCCCAGCATTTT. Its protein is CASSLDSRPQHF.

This clonotype was observed a handful of times. The chain combines TRBV5-1 with TRBJ2-2; weak D call: TRBD2 (6 bases). CDR3 length: 16 residues. In germline, CDR1 is SGHRS, CDR2 YFSETQ. V gave up 2 bases and J gave up 0 bases, with 11 bases separating them. The CDR3 loop reads CASSFRGRSNTGELFF. The CDR3 DNA reads TGCGCCAGCAGCTTTCGTGGGAGGTCGAACACCGGGGAGCTGTTTTTT.

The sample holds a few counts of this clonotype. The chain carries TRBV11-2 and TRBJ2-1, with D hard to call. Trimming pared 1 base from V and 6 bases from J, leaving 7 bases between. This CDR3 spans 13 amino acids. Germline CDR1 SGHAT, CDR2 FQNNGV. In DNA form, the CDR3 reads TGTGCCAGCAGCTTAGTTGTGTCCAATGAGCAGTTCTTC. Its protein is CASSLVVSNEQFF.

This clonotype was recorded at least ten times. The rearrangement uses TRBV7-9 and TRBJ2-7; 13 bases fit TRBD2. Germline-derived CDR1 and CDR2 are SEHNR and FQNEAQ (reference sequence). The CDR3 contains 15 residues. The junction had 5 bases not matched to a gene; V was cut back by 5 bases and J by 4 bases. CDR3 loop: CASSLGLAGVYEQYV. The CDR3 nucleotides read TGTGCCAGCAGCCTAGGACTAGCGGGAGTATACGAGCAGTACGTC.

The chain has TRBV5-1 and TRBJ1-1, with D uncertain. Between the trimmed V and J ends, which lost 2 bases and 1 base, there was a span of 9 bases. There are 14 residues in the CDR3. Looked up from germline, CDR1 is SGHRS and CDR2 is YFSETQ. CDR3 residues: CASSFSRTNTEAFF. The DNA of the CDR3 is TGCGCCAGCAGCTTTTCAAGGACGAACACTGAAGCTTTCTTT. The full variable domain, completed using reference TRBV5-1 and TRBJ1-1, is KAGVTQTPRYLIKTRGQQVTLSCSPISGHRSVSWYQQTPGQGLQFLFEYFSETQRNKGNFPGRFSGRQFSNSRSEMNVSTLELGDSALYLCASSFSRTNTEAFFGQGTRLTVV.

This clonotype was observed a handful of times. The chain has TRBV5-1 and TRBJ1-2; possible D gene TRBD1, 5 bases. In germline, CDR1 is SGHRS, CDR2 YFSETQ. V was trimmed by 4 bases and J by 1 base, leaving 11 bases between them. The CDR3 consists of 14 residues. CDR3 protein: CASSRDPRNYGYTF. The CDR3 bases are TGCGCCAGCAGCCGGGACCCTCGTAACTATGGCTACACCTTC.

This clonotype was observed at least ten times. The V gene is TRBV27, the J gene TRBJ2-3; a possible D gene is TRBD2 (9 bases). This CDR3 is built from 18 residues. With 7 bases removed from V and 0 bases from J, the gap between germline ends came to 23 bases. CDR1 and CDR2 from the germline V gene are MNHEY and SMNVEV (reference sequence). The CDR3 DNA is TGTGCCAGCACTCAGGGGGCGGGAGGGCCCCTAAGCACAGATACGCAGTATTTT. Translation: CASTQGAGGPLSTDTQYF.

This clonotype was seen a few times. The V and J genes are TRBV29-1 and TRBJ2-1, with 8 bases lining up with TRBD2. Germline V gene data show CDR1 as SQVTM and CDR2 as ANQGSEA. V gave up 2 bases and J gave up 9 bases; unmatched junction bases: 12. CDR3 size: 15 residues. CDR3 residues: CSVEWGASGSPEQFF. The CDR3 DNA sequence: TGCAGCGTTGAATGGGGGGCTAGCGGGTCCCCTGAGCAGTTCTTC.

CDR3 amino acids: CASSQDLLSYEQYF. CDR3 nucleotides: TGTGCCAGCAGCCAAGACCTTCTCTCCTACGAGCAGTACTTC. The V call is TRBV4-2, the J call TRBJ2-7; D is uncertain. Looked up from germline, CDR1 is LGHNA and CDR2 is YNFKEQ. This CDR3 spans 14 amino acids. Trimming shortened V by 0 bases and J by 0 bases, and 6 bases separated the two germline ends.

This clonotype appeared a few times. V and J are TRBV6-5 and TRBJ2-7; D not certain. The length of the CDR3 is 12 residues. CDR1 is MNHEY, CDR2 SVGAGI, per germline. Between the trimmed V and J ends, which lost 5 bases and 9 bases, there was a span of 14 bases. The CDR3 DNA reads TGTGCCAGCAGTGATCTCAGGTCGCGGCAGTACTTC. Translating it yields CASSDLRSRQYF.

The rearrangement uses TRBV4-1 and TRBJ2-4; D possibly corresponds to TRBD1 (5 bases). Trimming removed 2 bases at V and 8 bases at J, with 10 bases between. The length of the CDR3 is 13 residues. From germline, CDR1 is MGHRA and CDR2 YSYEKL. The CDR3 sequence is CASSQTGVDIQYF. In DNA, the CDR3 is TGCGCCAGCAGCCAAACAGGCGTGGACATTCAGTACTTC.